This record looks at one TCR beta chain sequence and its context. As yet, its antigen is unknown. Trimming removed 7 bases from V and 8 bases from J; junction bases left unmatched: 10. This CDR3 has 13 residues. CDR1 is SQVTM and CDR2 is ANQGSEA in the germline V gene. This record belongs to a study of cytomegalovirus exposure and HLA in healthy donors. Findings and limits, study-wide: Reports indicated that the classifier achieved high specificity and sensitivity in diagnosing cytomegalovirus status.

Clones were read by immunoSEQ multiplex PCR, and TCRdb kept only the in-frame ones, dropping some. The sample shows around 70,000 clones, around 94% of them seen only once. The chain recombines TRBV29-1 with TRBJ1-4; 7 positions agree with TRBD1. The sequenced sample consisted of PBMCs. The clonotype originates from a woman between 18 and 29 years old in good health and CMV-seronegative. The CDR3 DNA reads TGCAGCGCCCGTAGGGGGCTTCAGGAAAAACTGTTTTTT. It codes for CSARRGLQEKLFF.